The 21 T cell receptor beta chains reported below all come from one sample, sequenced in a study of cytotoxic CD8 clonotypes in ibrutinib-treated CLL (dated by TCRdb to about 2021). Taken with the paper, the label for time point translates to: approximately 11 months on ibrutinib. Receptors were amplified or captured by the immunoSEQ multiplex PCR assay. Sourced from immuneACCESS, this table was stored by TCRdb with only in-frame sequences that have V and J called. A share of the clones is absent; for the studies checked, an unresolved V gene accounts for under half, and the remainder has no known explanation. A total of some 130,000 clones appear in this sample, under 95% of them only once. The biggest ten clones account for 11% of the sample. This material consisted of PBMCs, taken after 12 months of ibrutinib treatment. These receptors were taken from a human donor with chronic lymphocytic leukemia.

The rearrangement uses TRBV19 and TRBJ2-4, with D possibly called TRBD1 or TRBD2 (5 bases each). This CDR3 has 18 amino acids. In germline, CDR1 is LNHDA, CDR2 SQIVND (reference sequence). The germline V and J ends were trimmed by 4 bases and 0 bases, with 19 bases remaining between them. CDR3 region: CASSTTGAGNLAKNIQYF. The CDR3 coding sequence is TGTGCCAGTAGTACAACTGGGGCCGGGAATCTAGCCAAAAACATTCAGTACTTC.

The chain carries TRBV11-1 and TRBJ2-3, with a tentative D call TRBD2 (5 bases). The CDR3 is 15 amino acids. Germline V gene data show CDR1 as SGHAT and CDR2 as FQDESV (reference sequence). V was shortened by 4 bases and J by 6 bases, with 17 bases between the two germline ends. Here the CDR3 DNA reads TGTGCCAGCAGCTACCAGGACTTAACAACCGATACGCAGTATTTT. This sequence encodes CASSYQDLTTDTQYF.

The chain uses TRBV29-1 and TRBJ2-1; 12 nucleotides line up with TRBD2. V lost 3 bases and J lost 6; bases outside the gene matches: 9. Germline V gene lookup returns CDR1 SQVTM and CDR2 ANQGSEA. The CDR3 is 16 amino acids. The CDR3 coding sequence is TGCAGCGTTGAGCGGACTAGCGGGACGGGCCCCAATGAGCAGTTCTTC. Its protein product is CSVERTSGTGPNEQFF.

CDR3 bases: TGCAGCGTTGTGGGCAGGGACACCCGTGAAAAACTGTTTTTT. Translation: CSVVGRDTREKLFF. This chain joins TRBV29-1 and TRBJ1-4, with D possibly TRBD1 on 6 matching bases. Germline CDR1 is SQVTM and CDR2 is ANQGSEA. The CDR3 totals 14 residues. Deletions cut 4 bases from V and 7 bases from J, with 16 bases between.

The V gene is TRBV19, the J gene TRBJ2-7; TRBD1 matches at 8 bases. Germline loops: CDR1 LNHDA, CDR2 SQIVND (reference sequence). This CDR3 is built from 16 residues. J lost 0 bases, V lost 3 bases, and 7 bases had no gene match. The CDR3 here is CASSIVADRGSYEQYF. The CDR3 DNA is TGTGCCAGTAGTATTGTTGCTGACAGGGGCTCCTACGAGCAGTACTTC.

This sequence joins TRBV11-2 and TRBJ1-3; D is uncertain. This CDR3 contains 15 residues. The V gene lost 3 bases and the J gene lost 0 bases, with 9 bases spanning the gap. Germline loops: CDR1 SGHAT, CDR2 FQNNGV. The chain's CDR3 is CASSFLPASGNTIYF. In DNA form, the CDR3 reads TGTGCCAGCAGCTTCCTGCCAGCCTCTGGAAACACCATATATTTT. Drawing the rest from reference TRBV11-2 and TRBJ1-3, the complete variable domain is EAGVAQSPRYKIIEKRQSVAFWCNPISGHATLYWYQQILGQGPKLLIQFQNNGVVDDSQLPKDRFSAERLKGVDSTLKIQPAKLEDSAVYLCASSFLPASGNTIYFGEGSWLTVV.

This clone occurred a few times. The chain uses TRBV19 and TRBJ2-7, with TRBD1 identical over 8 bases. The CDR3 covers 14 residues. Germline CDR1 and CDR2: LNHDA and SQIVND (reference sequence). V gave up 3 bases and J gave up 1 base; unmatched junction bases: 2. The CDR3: CASSIGTGSYEQYF. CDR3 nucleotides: TGTGCCAGTAGTATCGGGACAGGATCCTACGAGCAGTACTTC.

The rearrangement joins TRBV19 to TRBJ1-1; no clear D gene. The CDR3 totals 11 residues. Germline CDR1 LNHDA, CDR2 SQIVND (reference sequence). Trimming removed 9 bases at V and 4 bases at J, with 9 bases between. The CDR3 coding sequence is TGTGCCAGGGGTGTGGTCACTGAAGCTTTCTTT. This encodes CARGVVTEAFF.

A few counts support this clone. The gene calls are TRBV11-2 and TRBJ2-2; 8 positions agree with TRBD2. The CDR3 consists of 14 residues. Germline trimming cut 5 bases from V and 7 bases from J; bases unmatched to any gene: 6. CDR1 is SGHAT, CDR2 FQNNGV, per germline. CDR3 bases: TGTGCCAGCAGCAAACTAGCGGTCGGCGGGGAGCTGTTTTTT. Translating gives CASSKLAVGGELFF.

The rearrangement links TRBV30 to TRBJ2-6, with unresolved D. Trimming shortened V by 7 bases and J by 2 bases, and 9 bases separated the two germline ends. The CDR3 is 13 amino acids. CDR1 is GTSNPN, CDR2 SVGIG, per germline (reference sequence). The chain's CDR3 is CAFPPAGANVLTF. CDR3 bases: TGTGCCTTCCCCCCGGCTGGGGCCAACGTCCTGACTTTC.

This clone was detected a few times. The CDR3 here is CATSRDEGWGTDTQYF. The DNA of the CDR3 is TGTGCCACCAGCAGAGATGAGGGATGGGGCACAGATACGCAGTATTTT. The chain joins TRBV15 to TRBJ2-3, with TRBD2 as a possible D gene (5 bases). Trimming took 0 bases from V and 1 from J, leaving 11 bases between them. The germline V gene has CDR1 LNHNV and CDR2 YYDKDF (reference sequence). The CDR3 is made up of 16 amino acids.

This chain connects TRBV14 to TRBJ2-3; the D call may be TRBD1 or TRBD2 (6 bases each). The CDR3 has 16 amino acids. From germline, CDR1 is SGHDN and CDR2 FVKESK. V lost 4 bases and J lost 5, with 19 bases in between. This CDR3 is CASSPQRGQKGDTQYF. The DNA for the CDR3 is TGTGCCAGCAGCCCCCAACGGGGGCAGAAGGGAGATACGCAGTATTTT.

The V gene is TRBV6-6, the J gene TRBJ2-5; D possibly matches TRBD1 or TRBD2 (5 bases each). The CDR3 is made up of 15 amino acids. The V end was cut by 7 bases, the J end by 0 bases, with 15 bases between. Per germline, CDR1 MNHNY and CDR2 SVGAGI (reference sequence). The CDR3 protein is CASTPGQGYQETQYF. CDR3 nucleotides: TGTGCCAGCACCCCGGGGCAGGGATACCAAGAGACCCAGTACTTC.

The CDR3 nucleotides read TGCGCCAGCAGTGACTCTGGAAACACCATATATTTT. It yields the protein CASSDSGNTIYF. The V and J genes are TRBV10-1 and TRBJ1-3; D is unclear. Between the trimmed V and J ends, which lost 3 bases and 0 bases, there was a span of 0 bases. The CDR3 sequence is 12 residues long. Germline CDR1 reads WNHNN; CDR2 reads SYGVQD (reference sequence).

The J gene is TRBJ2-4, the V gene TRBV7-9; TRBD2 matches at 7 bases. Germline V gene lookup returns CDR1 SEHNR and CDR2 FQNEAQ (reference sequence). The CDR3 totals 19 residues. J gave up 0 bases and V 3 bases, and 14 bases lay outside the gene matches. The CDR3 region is CASSLVWEGLAKAKNIQYF. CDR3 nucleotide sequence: TGTGCCAGCAGCTTGGTTTGGGAGGGGCTAGCGAAAGCCAAAAACATTCAGTACTTC.

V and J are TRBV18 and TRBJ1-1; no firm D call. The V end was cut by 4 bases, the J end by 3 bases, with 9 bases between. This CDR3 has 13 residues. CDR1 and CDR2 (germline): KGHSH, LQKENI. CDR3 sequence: CASSQVGDTEAFF. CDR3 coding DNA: TGTGCCAGCTCACAGGTCGGGGACACTGAAGCTTTCTTT. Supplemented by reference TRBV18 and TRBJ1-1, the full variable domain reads NAGVMQNPRHLVRRRGQEARLRCSPMKGHSHVYWYRQLPEEGLKFMVYLQKENIIDESGMPKERFSAEFPKEGPSILRIQQVVRGDSAAYFCASSQVGDTEAFFGQGTRLTVV.

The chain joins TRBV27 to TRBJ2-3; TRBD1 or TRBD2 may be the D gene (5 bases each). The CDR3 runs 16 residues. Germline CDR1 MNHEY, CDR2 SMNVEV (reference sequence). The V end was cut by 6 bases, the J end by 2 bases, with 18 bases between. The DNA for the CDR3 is TGTGCCAGCAGGGGCGGGCTTGACAGTTACACAGATACGCAGTATTTT. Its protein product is CASRGGLDSYTDTQYF.

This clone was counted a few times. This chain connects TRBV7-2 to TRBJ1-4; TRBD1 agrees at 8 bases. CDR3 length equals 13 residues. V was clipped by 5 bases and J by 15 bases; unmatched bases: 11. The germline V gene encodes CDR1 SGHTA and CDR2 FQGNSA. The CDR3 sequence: CASSPHIRDRMFF. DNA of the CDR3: TGTGCCAGCAGCCCACACATCCGGGACAGGATGTTTTTT.

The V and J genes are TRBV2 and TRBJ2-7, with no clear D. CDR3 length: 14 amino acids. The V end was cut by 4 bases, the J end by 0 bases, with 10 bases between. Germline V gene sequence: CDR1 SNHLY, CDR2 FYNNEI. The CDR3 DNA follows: TGTGCCAGCAGTGCCCACACGGTCTCCTACGAGCAGTACTTC. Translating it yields CASSAHTVSYEQYF.

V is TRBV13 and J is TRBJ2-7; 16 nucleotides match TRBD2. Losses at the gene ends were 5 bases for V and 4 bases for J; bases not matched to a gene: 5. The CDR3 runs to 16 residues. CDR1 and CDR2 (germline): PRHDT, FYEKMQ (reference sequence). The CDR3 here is CASSEGLAGGKYEQYF. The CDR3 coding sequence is TGTGCCAGCAGCGAGGGACTAGCGGGAGGGAAATACGAGCAGTACTTC.

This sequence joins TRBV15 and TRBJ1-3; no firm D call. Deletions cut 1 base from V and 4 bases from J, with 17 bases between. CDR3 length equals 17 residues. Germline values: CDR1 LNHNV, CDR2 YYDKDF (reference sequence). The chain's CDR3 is CATSRGTTDLKGNTIYF. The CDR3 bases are TGTGCCACCAGCAGAGGCACGACCGATTTGAAGGGAAACACCATATATTTT.